This record looks at one T cell receptor beta chain sequence and its context. Antigen: not known. CDR3 length: 14 residues. Germline values: CDR1 SNHLY, CDR2 FYNNEI. J was trimmed by 6 bases and V by 6 bases; bases with no gene match: 10. This record belongs to a study of a mutant IDH1 vaccine in newly diagnosed glioma. On the study more broadly: During weeks 1, 3, 5, 7, 11, 15, 19 and 23, patients received eight vaccinations. The study started vaccination 4-6 weeks after radiotherapy alone, or with temozolomide cycles. General observations from the study: Pseudoprogression seemingly bore no relation to changes in top peripheral T cell clonotypes.

As for time point: week 11, during vaccination. With topical imiquimod, each dose of the vaccine consisted of 300 ug of mutant IDH1 20-mer peptide. Sequenced by immunoSEQ multiplex PCR; TCRdb stores in-frame clones only, minus some. Seen here are roughly 130,000 clones, just under 80% observed once, and the top ten hold under 5.5%. The chain uses TRBV2 and TRBJ1-2; 7 bases agree with TRBD1. The receptor was isolated from a man in his forties or fifties with glioma. The sample consisted of PBMCs, taken from a glioma patient whose treatment included an IDH1 peptide vaccine. The CDR3 protein is CASRTGLSSNGYTF. The DNA for the CDR3 is TGTGCCAGCAGGACAGGGCTCTCTTCCAATGGCTACACCTTC.